This TCR beta chain was retrieved from a study of CD8+CD57+ T cells in acquired aplastic anemia. The wider study: The study obtained an average of around 3.4 ug of DNA from sorted CD4+ and CD8+ cells.

A few counts support this clonotype. The antigen is undetermined. In patients chosen for sequencing, flow cytometry had shown CD8+CD57+ cell expansion. All participating patients were living with severe acquired aplastic anemia. Template material for TCR beta VDJ and CDR3 profiling consisted of genomic DNA. TCRdb passed the reads through MiXCR, listing each CDR3 protein once. Found here are more than 150,000 distinct CDR3 sequences, 48% of them singletons; the top ten hold over 10%. This CDR3 is built from 14 residues. V trimming: 6 bases; J trimming: 5 bases; junction bases outside the gene matches: 9. Germline values: CDR1 MDHEN, CDR2 SYDVKM. Notes on the study in general: Comparison of patients with controls identified some 29 shared CD8+ CDR3 sequences.

The receptor was isolated from a human donor with aplastic anemia. The specimen sequenced was sorted CD4+, CD8+, or CD8+CD57+ T cells (not recorded which) from PBMCs. The chain uses TRBV28 and TRBJ2-7; 8 bases line up with TRBD1. The CDR3 region has the DNA TGTGCCAGCAGGCCGGGACAGGCAGTACACGAGCAGTACTTC. The encoded protein is CASRPGQAVHEQYF.